The 22 T cell receptor beta chains below all came from one sample that was sequenced in a study of T cell responses to AZD1222 COVID-19 vaccine. This table comes from immunoSEQ multiplex PCR, and its TCRdb copy is limited to in-frame clones, with some not included. Of about 85,000 clones in the sample, roughly 90% are singletons; the top ten hold approximately 3%. The material was peripheral blood, obtained on day 0 of AZD1222 vaccination. These receptor sequences come from an adult in good health.

This clone was recorded once. The chain couples TRBV27 to TRBJ1-2, with a tentative D call TRBD1 (5 bases). V gave up 2 bases and J gave up 7 bases, with 14 bases separating them. Germline lookup yields CDR1 MNHEY and CDR2 SMNVEV (reference sequence). The CDR3 has 14 residues. As DNA, the CDR3 is TGTGCCAGCAGTTTAAAGGGACGCCAGGGTGGCTACACCTTC. This gives the protein CASSLKGRQGGYTF.

The chain links TRBV18 to TRBJ2-1, with TRBD1 identical over 7 bases. From germline, CDR1 is KGHSH and CDR2 LQKENI. The CDR3 sequence is 15 residues long. Trimming took 1 base from V and 1 from J; bases not matched to a gene: 1. The CDR3 here is CASSPQGASYNEQFF. In DNA, the CDR3 is TGTGCCAGCTCACCACAGGGGGCTTCCTACAATGAGCAGTTCTTC.

The CDR3 DNA reads TGTGCCAGCAGAGCTACAGGGACCGGCAATCAGCCCCAGCATTTT. Encoded protein: CASRATGTGNQPQHF. The V and J genes are TRBV2 and TRBJ1-5, with D possibly TRBD1 on 6 matching bases. Germline CDR1 SNHLY, CDR2 FYNNEI. The CDR3 has 15 residues. Between the trimmed V and J ends, which lost 6 bases and 2 bases, there was a span of 14 bases.

The chain recombines TRBV27 with TRBJ1-6; D unclear. The CDR3 has 13 residues. CDR1 MNHEY and CDR2 SMNVEV come from the germline V gene (reference sequence). With 6 bases removed from V and 10 bases from J, the gap between germline ends came to 13 bases. The CDR3, as DNA: TGTGCCAGCAGCGGGTTAATTGGGTCACCCCTCCACTTT. This translates into CASSGLIGSPLHF.

The chain is built from TRBV18 and TRBJ1-5, with a possible D match to TRBD1 (5 bases). Germline V CDR1 and CDR2: KGHSH, LQKENI. CDR3 length equals 13 residues. Deletions cut 8 bases from V and 3 bases from J, with 11 bases between. CDR3 nucleotides: TGTGCCAGCACGGGACTGGACAATCAGCCCCAGCATTTT. It codes for CASTGLDNQPQHF.

J is TRBJ1-1 and V is TRBV3-1 (or the pseudogene TRBV3-2); 7 bases agree with TRBD1. The germline CDR1 and CDR2 sequences are LGHDT and YNNKEL (reference sequence). Losses at the gene ends were 4 bases for V and 7 bases for J; bases not matched to a gene: 9. This CDR3 region has 14 residues. In DNA, the CDR3 is TGTGCCAGCAGCCGAACAGGGGCAAAGGGTGAAGCTTTCTTT. Amino acid sequence: CASSRTGAKGEAFF.

The chain uses TRBV6-5 and TRBJ2-1; TRBD1 agrees at 11 bases. CDR3 length: 15 residues. Unmatched junction bases numbered 6, after V lost 5 bases and J lost 6 bases. From germline, CDR1 is MNHEY and CDR2 SVGAGI. DNA for the CDR3: TGTGCCAGCAGTCCGGACAGGGGGCGCTTCAATGAGCAGTTCTTC. Amino acid sequence: CASSPDRGRFNEQFF.

The chain has TRBV9 and TRBJ2-3, with TRBD2 matching 8 bases. The CDR3 is made up of 16 amino acids. The germline CDR1 and CDR2 sequences are SGDLS and YYNGEE. With 0 bases clipped from V and 2 bases from J, the junction kept 5 bases outside the gene matches. CDR3 in DNA: TGTGCCAGCAGCGTAGGGATTAGCGGGGACACAGATACGCAGTATTTT. Translated: CASSVGISGDTDTQYF.

The V and J genes are TRBV7-2 and TRBJ2-3; D is possibly TRBD1 or TRBD2 (7 bases each). Germline V gives CDR1 SGHTA, CDR2 FQGNSA. V lost 5 bases to trimming and J lost 3 bases, with 18 bases between them. The CDR3 contains 16 residues. The chain's CDR3 is CASSPGGGWRTDTQYF. For the CDR3, the DNA is TGTGCCAGCAGCCCAGGGGGGGGGTGGAGGACAGATACGCAGTATTTT.

V usage is TRBV6-1 and J usage is TRBJ2-2; the match to TRBD2 covers 8 bases. This CDR3 contains 16 residues. Germline V gene lookup returns CDR1 MNHNS and CDR2 SASEGT. Trimming took 4 bases from V and 1 from J; bases not matched to a gene: 5. Here the CDR3 DNA reads TGTGCCAGCAGTGGGATTAGCGGGAAGAACACCGGGGAGCTGTTTTTT. Encoded protein: CASSGISGKNTGELFF.

V gene TRBV20-1 combines with J gene TRBJ2-3; 11 nucleotides match TRBD2. Per the germline V gene, CDR1 is DFQATT and CDR2 is SNEGSKA (reference sequence). The V gene end was trimmed by 3 bases and the J gene end by 3 bases; junction bases not matched to a gene: 8. The CDR3 is 16 residues long. In DNA, the CDR3 is TGCAGTGCTAGTAAGGTAGCGGGAGGGGGAACAGATACGCAGTATTTT. This translates into CSASKVAGGGTDTQYF.

This chain connects TRBV24-1 to TRBJ2-2; the D is unclear. The CDR3 has 14 amino acids. CDR1 KGHDR and CDR2 SFDVKD come from the germline V gene. V dropped 4 bases and J dropped 4 bases, with 9 bases sitting between them. The CDR3: CATSDHRGTGELFF. CDR3 nucleotides: TGTGCCACCAGTGACCACCGCGGCACCGGGGAGCTGTTTTTT.

This chain's CDR3 is CASSLGTGGSYEQYF. CDR3 DNA: TGTGCCAGCAGCCTTGGGACAGGGGGGTCCTACGAGCAGTACTTC. The chain employs TRBV13 and TRBJ2-7; TRBD1 matches at 11 bases. CDR1 PRHDT and CDR2 FYEKMQ come from the germline V gene (reference sequence). The length of the CDR3 is 15 residues. The J segment lost 1 base and the V segment lost 5 bases, leaving 4 bases of the junction unmatched.

This sequence joins TRBV27 and TRBJ2-5, with TRBD2 identical over 7 bases. CDR1 MNHEY and CDR2 SMNVEV come from the germline V gene (reference sequence). This CDR3 is built from 16 residues. V shed 5 bases and J 4 bases; nucleotides not matched to a gene: 13. This chain's CDR3 is CASSPRRLAGPETQYF. The DNA of the CDR3 is TGTGCCAGCAGTCCCCGAAGGTTAGCGGGCCCAGAGACCCAGTACTTC.

The CDR3 sequence: CASSLGQGGQETQYF. The CDR3 DNA follows: TGCGCCAGCAGCTTGGGCCAGGGGGGACAAGAGACCCAGTACTTC. This chain connects TRBV5-1 to TRBJ2-5; possible D gene TRBD1, 7 bases. CDR3 length: 15 residues. V dropped 0 bases and J dropped 2 bases, with 11 bases sitting between them. The germline CDR1 and CDR2 sequences are SGHRS and YFSETQ.

CDR3 bases: TGTGCCAGTAGTACCGGGACAGCCAATGGCTACACCTTC. This sequence encodes CASSTGTANGYTF. The chain has TRBV19 and TRBJ1-2, with TRBD1 matching over 7 bases. Germline V gene lookup returns CDR1 LNHDA and CDR2 SQIVND (reference sequence). With V trimmed by 4 bases and J by 6 bases, 5 bases remained unmatched. The CDR3 runs 13 residues.

The chain recombines TRBV27 with TRBJ1-5, with 7 bases that match TRBD1. V trimming: 6 bases; J trimming: 2 bases; junction bases outside the gene matches: 7. The CDR3 contains 15 residues. Germline V lookup: CDR1 MNHEY, CDR2 SMNVEV (reference sequence). CDR3: CASRLTGSGNQPQHF. CDR3 coding DNA: TGTGCCAGCAGACTGACAGGGTCCGGCAATCAGCCCCAGCATTTT.

This clone was counted once. The gene calls are TRBV7-2 and TRBJ1-5, with unresolved D. This CDR3 is 15 amino acids long. V was trimmed by 0 bases and J by 0 bases, leaving 6 bases between them. Per germline, CDR1 SGHTA and CDR2 FQGNSA. For the CDR3, the DNA is TGTGCCAGCAGCTTAGCCCCTTATAGCAATCAGCCCCAGCATTTT. It is translated as CASSLAPYSNQPQHF. Using reference TRBV7-2 and TRBJ1-5 for the parts outside the CDR3, the full variable domain is GAGVSQSPSNKVTEKGKDVELRCDPISGHTALYWYRQSLGQGLEFLIYFQGNSAPDKSGLPSDRFSAERTGGSVSTLTIQRTQQEDSAVYLCASSLAPYSNQPQHFGDGTRLSIL.

V and J are TRBV28 and TRBJ1-5, with 7 bases identical to TRBD1. CDR3 length: 14 amino acids. Trimming at V came to 3 bases and at J to 4 bases, leaving 3 bases not matched to a gene. Germline V lookup: CDR1 MDHEN, CDR2 SYDVKM. CDR3 coding DNA: TGTGCCAGCAGTTTGGGACAGTCGAATCAGCCCCAGCATTTT. This gives the protein CASSLGQSNQPQHF.

The rearrangement joins TRBV6-5 to TRBJ1-4, with 9 bases identical to TRBD1. This CDR3 is 14 amino acids long. In germline, CDR1 is MNHEY, CDR2 SVGAGI. Trimming removed 8 bases from V and 5 bases from J; junction bases left unmatched: 6. This chain's CDR3 is CASAPGQGNEKLFF. As DNA, the CDR3 is TGTGCCAGCGCGCCGGGACAGGGAAATGAAAAACTGTTTTTT.

The rearrangement joins TRBV5-1 to TRBJ2-5, with 7 bases identical to TRBD2. Germline CDR1 and CDR2: SGHRS and YFSETQ. Germline trimming cut 7 bases from V and 2 bases from J; bases unmatched to any gene: 8. The CDR3 totals 14 residues. The CDR3 nucleotides read TGCGCCAGCCGGCCGGGGGGACCACAAGAGACCCAGTACTTC. Amino acids: CASRPGGPQETQYF.

The V call is TRBV2, the J call TRBJ1-5; the D is unclear. V lost 7 bases, J lost 1 base, and 8 bases lay in between. The CDR3 has 13 residues. Germline V CDR1 and CDR2: SNHLY, FYNNEI. This CDR3 reads CASTWVSNQPQHF. CDR3 nucleotides: TGTGCCAGCACTTGGGTAAGCAATCAGCCCCAGCATTTT.